The clone carrying this TCR beta chain has a single count. Original methodology: From reference gene primer amplification, estimates of nucleated cell counts were derived. Using immunoSEQ multiplex PCR, the repertoire was profiled, and TCRdb retains in-frame clones only, with some absent. Clonal size and the V and J genes are those of that table, whereas D and trimming came from the DNA. The profile shows fewer than 300,000 clones, less than 85% of them singletons. This sample is drawn from a study of blood T cell repertoires in COVID-19. Study summary: There were acute and convalescent COVID-19 samples, and they came from the United States, Italy and Spain. The analysed material was cDNA or gDNA that came from T cells, B-cell-depleted T cells, or PBMCs.

Per germline, CDR1 SGHTA and CDR2 FQGNSA. The CDR3 sequence is 15 residues long. Trimming cost V 5 bases and J 6 bases; bases outside gene matches: 12. This chain links TRBV7-2 with TRBJ1-2; 7 nucleotides align to TRBD1. This TCR derives from a human donor with COVID-19, enrolled during active disease. The donor label of this sample is uncertain. Material for sequencing was peripheral blood. This chain's CDR3 is CASSLIRDSGNGYTF. CDR3 DNA: TGTGCCAGCAGCCTTATAAGGGACAGTGGCAATGGCTACACCTTC.